Listed below are T cell receptor beta chains from one sample, sequenced in a study of OX40 agonist ivuxolimab in advanced cancers. Sequencing was performed with immunoSEQ multiplex PCR; in TCRdb, only in-frame clones are kept and a portion is missing. In the table there are about 20,000 clones, over 65% of which are singletons. This material consisted of CD4+ or CD8+ T cells sorted from blood, taken in a trial of the OX40 agonist ivuxolimab. All receptors derive from an adult with an advanced solid tumor such as melanoma, head and neck, liver or kidney cancer. CDR3s include the opening cysteine and the closing phenylalanine or tryptophan. Fields, in order: V gene, J gene, D gene, clone size, CDR3 protein, CDR3 DNA. A D gene is named only where the DNA matches it firmly. A clone size is listed for some rows: how often the clone was seen (once, few, many), or a class if it is expanded.

TRBV10-3	TRBJ2-1	.	few	CAISESRAGGDNEQFF	TGTGCCATCAGTGAGTCGCGGGCAGGGGGGGACAATGAGCAGTTCTTC
TRBV30	TRBJ1-1	TRBD1	once	CAWSGYGTGAQNTEAFF	TGTGCCTGGAGTGGGTACGGGACAGGGGCGCAGAACACTGAAGCTTTCTTT
TRBV2	TRBJ2-2	.	.	CASSEGTSGELFF	TGTGCCAGCAGTGAAGGGACATCCGGGGAGCTGTTTTTT
TRBV18	TRBJ2-1	.	once	CASSLQQYEQFF	TGTGCCAGCTCACTTCAACAGTATGAGCAGTTCTTC
TRBV5-5	TRBJ1-2	.	.	CASSPSPGYNGYTF	TGTGCCAGCAGCCCCTCGCCAGGGTACAATGGCTACACCTTC
TRBV5-6	TRBJ2-7	.	.	CASSLVESAYEQYF	TGTGCCAGCAGCTTGGTCGAATCTGCCTACGAGCAGTACTTC
TRBV4-1	TRBJ1-4	.	.	CASSQDRGTTNEKLFF	TGCGCCAGCAGCCAAGATAGGGGAACAACTAATGAAAAACTGTTTTTT
TRBV11-2	TRBJ2-5	.	.	CASQFGRETQYF	TGTGCCAGTCAGTTCGGGCGAGAAACCCAGTACTTC
TRBV2	TRBJ1-2	.	.	CASSEGQNYGYTF	TGTGCCAGCAGTGAGGGACAAAACTATGGCTACACCTTC
TRBV15	TRBJ1-4	TRBD1	.	CATSREGGFNEKLFF	TGTGCCACCAGCAGAGAAGGGGGCTTTAATGAAAAACTGTTTTTT
TRBV12-2	TRBJ1-1	.	large	CASPYSGENTEAFF	TGTGCAAGTCCCTACTCCGGGGAGAACACTGAAGCTTTCTTT
TRBV4-3	TRBJ2-6	.	.	CASSQAVGQIISGANVLTF	TGCGCCAGCAGCCAAGCTGTAGGACAAATAATTTCTGGGGCCAACGTCCTGACTTTC
TRBV7-2	TRBJ2-5	TRBD2	.	CASSFLAGGLETQYF	TGTGCCAGCAGCTTCCTAGCGGGGGGGCTGGAGACCCAGTACTTC
TRBV29-1	TRBJ2-7	TRBD1	.	CSAYRGDAYEQYF	TGCAGCGCCTACAGGGGGGACGCCTACGAGCAGTACTTC
TRBV11-3	TRBJ2-1	TRBD2	once	CASSFLAGESSYNEQFF	TGTGCCAGCAGCTTTTTAGCGGGGGAAAGCTCCTACAATGAGCAGTTCTTC
TRBV29-1	TRBJ2-7	.	.	CSVISRDKVYEQYF	TGCAGCGTCATATCTAGGGACAAAGTATACGAGCAGTACTTC
TRBV2	TRBJ2-1	TRBD1	.	CASSTGTGSYNEQFF	TGTGCCAGCAGCACCGGGACAGGGTCCTACAATGAGCAGTTCTTC
TRBV6-5	TRBJ2-2	TRBD1	.	CASSFSDRVKTGELFF	TGTGCCAGCAGTTTCTCTGACAGGGTTAAGACCGGGGAGCTGTTTTTT
TRBV27	TRBJ2-4	.	.	CASRELLDTLAKNIQYF	TGTGCCAGCAGAGAACTCCTGGACACGCTAGCCAAAAACATTCAGTACTTC
TRBV5-6	TRBJ2-7	TRBD2	.	CASSRAGGAYEQYF	TGTGCCAGCAGCAGGGCGGGGGGAGCCTACGAGCAGTACTTC
TRBV7-9	TRBJ2-3	.	.	CASSQGGFLSTDTQYF	TGTGCCAGCAGTCAAGGGGGTTTTCTGAGCACAGATACGCAGTATTTT
TRBV9	TRBJ1-5	.	.	CASSQGSRDQPQHF	TGTGCCAGCAGCCAGGGGTCTCGGGATCAGCCCCAGCATTTT
TRBV9	TRBJ2-5	.	.	CASSADLGQLQETQYF	TGTGCCAGCAGCGCCGACCTGGGACAACTCCAAGAGACCCAGTACTTC
TRBV11-1	TRBJ2-1	TRBD2	once	CASSLLAGGDNEQFF	TGTGCCAGCAGCTTACTAGCGGGGGGAGACAATGAGCAGTTCTTC
TRBV4-2	TRBJ1-6	.	.	CASSQEGGGAGYNSPLHF	TGTGCCAGCAGCCAAGAGGGGGGGGGCGCCGGGTATAATTCACCCCTCCACTTT
TRBV7-6	TRBJ2-7	TRBD2	.	CASSPGLAGANEQYF	TGTGCCAGCAGCCCTGGACTAGCGGGGGCTAACGAGCAGTACTTC
TRBV4-1	TRBJ2-7	TRBD1	.	CASSQDRGVVGQAYEQYF	TGCGCCAGCAGCCAAGATAGGGGGGTGGTGGGACAGGCCTACGAGCAGTACTTC
TRBV4-3	TRBJ2-2	.	.	CASSQAALGGNTGELFF	TGCGCCAGCAGCCAAGCTGCACTAGGAGGGAACACCGGGGAGCTGTTTTTT
TRBV19	TRBJ2-7	.	few	CASSMVGTRYEQYF	TGTGCCAGTAGTATGGTTGGGACCCGGTACGAGCAGTACTTC
TRBV11-2	TRBJ1-4	TRBD1	.	CASSPTPGQRLGEKLFF	TGTGCCAGCAGCCCCACCCCGGGACAGAGGTTAGGGGAAAAACTGTTTTTT
TRBV27	TRBJ1-6	.	medium-sized	CASSSPGSSYNSPLHF	TGTGCCAGCAGTTCCCCGGGGAGCTCCTATAATTCACCCCTCCACTTT
TRBV4-1	TRBJ2-2	TRBD1	medium-sized	CASNPSGQGPGELFF	TGCGCCAGCAACCCGTCGGGACAGGGTCCCGGGGAGCTGTTTTTT
TRBV6-6	TRBJ2-7	.	few	CASSYAAYEQYF	TGTGCCAGCAGTTACGCGGCCTACGAGCAGTACTTC
TRBV6-8	TRBJ2-1	.	few	CASSTLIASPNNEQFF	TGTGCCAGCAGTACCCTGATAGCCAGCCCAAACAATGAGCAGTTCTTC
TRBV9	TRBJ1-1	.	.	CASSPEGGGYTEAFF	TGTGCCAGCAGCCCAGAGGGGGGTGGGTACACTGAAGCTTTCTTT
TRBV11-3	TRBJ2-7	.	.	CASSLSGLIAAFSYEQYF	TGTGCCAGCAGCTTATCTGGGTTAATAGCGGCTTTCTCCTACGAGCAGTACTTC
TRBV9	TRBJ2-2	TRBD2	.	CASSVSSGGSKNTGELFF	TGTGCCAGCAGCGTCAGTAGCGGGGGCTCTAAGAACACCGGGGAGCTGTTTTTT
TRBV9	TRBJ1-2	TRBD1	.	CASSAWTGGGYGYTF	TGTGCCAGCAGCGCTTGGACAGGGGGAGGCTATGGCTACACCTTC
TRBV6-5	TRBJ2-1	TRBD1	.	CASSSLTGDEQFF	TGTGCCAGCAGCTCTCTTACAGGGGACGAGCAGTTCTTC
TRBV18	TRBJ2-3	.	few	CASSLGLSTDTQYF	TGTGCCAGCTCACTAGGGCTCAGCACAGATACGCAGTATTTT
TRBV5-1	TRBJ2-1	.	.	CASSLGVSSYNEQFF	TGCGCCAGCAGCTTGGGCGTCAGCTCCTACAATGAGCAGTTCTTC